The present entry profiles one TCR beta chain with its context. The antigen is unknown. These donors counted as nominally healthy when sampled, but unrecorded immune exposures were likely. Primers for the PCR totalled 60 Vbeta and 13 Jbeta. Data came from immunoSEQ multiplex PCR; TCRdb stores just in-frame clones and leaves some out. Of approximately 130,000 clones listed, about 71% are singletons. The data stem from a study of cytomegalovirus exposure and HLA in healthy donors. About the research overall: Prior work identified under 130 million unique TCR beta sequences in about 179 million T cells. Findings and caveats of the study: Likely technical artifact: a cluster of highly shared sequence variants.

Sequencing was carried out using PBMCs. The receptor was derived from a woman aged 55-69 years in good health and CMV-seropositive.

The chain's CDR3 is CASSVAGGVNTGELFF. The CDR3, as DNA: TGTGCCAGCAGCGTAGCAGGGGGTGTCAACACCGGGGAGCTGTTTTTT. The J gene is TRBJ2-2, the V gene TRBV9; 7 bases align to TRBD1. Trimming at V came to 0 bases and at J to 2 bases, leaving 4 bases not matched to a gene. The CDR3 length is 16 residues. Germline assignment: CDR1 SGDLS and CDR2 YYNGEE.